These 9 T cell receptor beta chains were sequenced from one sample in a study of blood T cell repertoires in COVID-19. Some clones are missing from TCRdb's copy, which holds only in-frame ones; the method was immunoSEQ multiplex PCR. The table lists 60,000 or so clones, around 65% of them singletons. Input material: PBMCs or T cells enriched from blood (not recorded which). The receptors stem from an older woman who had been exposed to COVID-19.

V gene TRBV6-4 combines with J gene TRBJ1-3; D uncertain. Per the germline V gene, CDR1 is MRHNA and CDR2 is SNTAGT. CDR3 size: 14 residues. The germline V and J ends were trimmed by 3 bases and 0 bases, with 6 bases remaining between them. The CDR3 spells CASSETASGNTIYF. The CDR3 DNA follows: TGTGCCAGCAGTGAAACAGCCTCTGGAAACACCATATATTTT.

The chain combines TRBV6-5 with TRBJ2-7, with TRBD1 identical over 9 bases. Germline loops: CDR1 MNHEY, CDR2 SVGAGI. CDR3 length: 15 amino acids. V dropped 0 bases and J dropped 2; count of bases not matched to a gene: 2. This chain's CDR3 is CASSYSTGGPYEQYF. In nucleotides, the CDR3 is TGTGCCAGCAGTTACTCGACAGGGGGTCCCTACGAGCAGTACTTC.

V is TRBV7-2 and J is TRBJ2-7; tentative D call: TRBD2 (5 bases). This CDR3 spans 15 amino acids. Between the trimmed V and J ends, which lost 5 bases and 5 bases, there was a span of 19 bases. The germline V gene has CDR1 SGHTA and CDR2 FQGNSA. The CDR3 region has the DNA TGTGCCAGCAGCCCCACCCCCGTACTAGTAAACGAGCAGTACTTC. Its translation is CASSPTPVLVNEQYF. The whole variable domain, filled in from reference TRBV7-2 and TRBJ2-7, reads GAGVSQSPSNKVTEKGKDVELRCDPISGHTALYWYRQSLGQGLEFLIYFQGNSAPDKSGLPSDRFSAERTGGSVSTLTIQRTQQEDSAVYLCASSPTPVLVNEQYFGPGTRLTVT.

The CDR3 loop is CAWSPQTGGKTFF. In DNA, the CDR3 is TGTGCCTGGAGTCCACAGACAGGGGGAAAAACTTTCTTT. The V call is TRBV30, the J call TRBJ1-1, with 9 nucleotides matching TRBD1. In germline, CDR1 is GTSNPN, CDR2 SVGIG (reference sequence). This CDR3 has 13 residues. The ends lost 2 bases at V and 12 bases at J; junction bases unmatched: 10. Drawing the rest from reference TRBV30 and TRBJ1-1, the complete variable domain is SQTIHQWPATLVQPVGSPLSLECTVEGTSNPNLYWYRQAAGRGLQLLFYSVGIGQISSEVPQNLSASRPQDRQFILSSKKLLLSDSGFYLCAWSPQTGGKTFFGQGTRLTVV.

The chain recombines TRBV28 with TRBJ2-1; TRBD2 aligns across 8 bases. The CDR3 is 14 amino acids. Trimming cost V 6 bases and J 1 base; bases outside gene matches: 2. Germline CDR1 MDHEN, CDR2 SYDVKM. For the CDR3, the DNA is TGTGCCAGCAGCCCTAGCGGGTCCTACAATGAGCAGTTCTTC. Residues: CASSPSGSYNEQFF.

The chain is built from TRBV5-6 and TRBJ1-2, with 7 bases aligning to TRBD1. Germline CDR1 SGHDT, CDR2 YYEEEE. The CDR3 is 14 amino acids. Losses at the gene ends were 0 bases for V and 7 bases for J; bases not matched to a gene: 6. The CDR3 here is CASSLGQGRIGYTF. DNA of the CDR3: TGTGCCAGCAGCTTGGGACAGGGAAGGATTGGCTACACCTTC.

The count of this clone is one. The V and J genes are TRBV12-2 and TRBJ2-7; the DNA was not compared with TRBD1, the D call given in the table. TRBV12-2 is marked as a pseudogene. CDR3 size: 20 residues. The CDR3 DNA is TGTGCAAGTCGCTTTCTAGGGTTCTGTGGATGGGGCTCTCTGAAGGCCGAGCAGTACTTC. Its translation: CASRFLGFCGWGSLKAEQYF.

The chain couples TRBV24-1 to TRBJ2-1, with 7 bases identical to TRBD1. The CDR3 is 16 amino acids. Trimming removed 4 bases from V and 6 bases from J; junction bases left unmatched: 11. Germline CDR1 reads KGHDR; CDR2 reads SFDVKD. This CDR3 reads CATSDPGQSFSNEQFF. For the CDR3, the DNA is TGTGCCACCAGTGACCCGGGACAGTCTTTTTCCAATGAGCAGTTCTTC.

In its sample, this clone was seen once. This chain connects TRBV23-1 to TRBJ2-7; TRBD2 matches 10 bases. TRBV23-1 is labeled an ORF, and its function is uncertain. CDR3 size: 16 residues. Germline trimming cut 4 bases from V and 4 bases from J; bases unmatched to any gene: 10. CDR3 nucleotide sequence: TGCGCCAGCAGTCCGTACTATCTAGCGGGGGAATACGAGCAGTACTTC. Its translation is CASSPYYLAGEYEQYF.